The source of this T cell receptor beta chain is a study of OX40 agonist ivuxolimab in advanced cancers. Study-wide background: Of mixed ages from about 20 to 85 and averaging roughly 66 years, the group was around 78% male.

Study-wide results and caveats: Clonal expansion in partial responders at 0.1-3.0 mg/kg ranked among the lowest. The study found that CD8+ T cells averaged more expanded clones than CD4+. Normalized T-cell clonal expansion was also low in a subset of nonresponders.

A note on this clone: Its antigen is not identified.

Some clones are missing from TCRdb's copy, which holds only in-frame ones; the method was immunoSEQ multiplex PCR. The table shows about 64,000 clones, with roughly 80% occurring only once. This CDR3 contains 18 residues. V gave up 6 bases and J gave up 4 bases; unmatched junction bases: 18. Germline V gives CDR1 MRHNA, CDR2 SNTAGT. The sequence was collected from an adult with an advanced solid tumor such as melanoma, head and neck, liver or kidney cancer. The sample here was CD4+ or CD8+ T cells sorted from blood, taken in a trial of the OX40 agonist ivuxolimab. V and J are TRBV6-4 and TRBJ1-2; TRBD1 aligns across 9 bases. The CDR3 DNA reads as TGTGCCAGCAGGTTAATACGGGACAGGGACCCCCGGAGCTATGGCTACACCTTC. This gives the protein CASRLIRDRDPRSYGYTF.